The rows below give T cell receptor beta chains drawn from one sample of a study of Ad26.COV2.S vaccination and SARS-CoV-2 variants. Data came from immunoSEQ multiplex PCR; TCRdb stores just in-frame clones and leaves some out. The data contain hundreds of thousands of clones, around 89% of them singletons. The material sequenced was peripheral blood, taken in a trial of Ad26.COV2.S vaccine versus placebo. The source is a person aged 18-60 years who received the Ad26.COV2.S COVID-19 vaccine or a placebo. The CDR3 runs from the conserved cysteine through the conserved F or W. The D gene is left open where the match is weak. Size is omitted from some rows. Given values are once, few, many or a class for expanded clones.

J	size	D	V	CDR3	DNA
TRBJ2-6	.	TRBD1	TRBV28	CASSGNRGSSGANVLTF	TGTGCCAGCAGTGGCAACAGGGGCAGCTCTGGGGCCAACGTCCTGACTTTC
TRBJ2-7	once	.	TRBV5-4	CASSLEYSSYEQYF	TGTGCCAGCAGCTTGGAGTACAGCTCCTACGAGCAGTACTTC
TRBJ1-1	.	TRBD1	TRBV10-3	CAISESGRGRAFF	TGTGCCATCAGTGAGTCGGGGAGGGGGCGAGCTTTCTTT
TRBJ1-6	.	.	TRBV18	CASSPGRDNSPLHF	TGTGCCAGCTCGCCGGGACGGGATAATTCACCCCTCCACTTT
TRBJ2-7	.	.	TRBV5-1	CASSLEASSYEQYF	TGCGCCAGCAGCCTGGAGGCAAGTTCCTACGAGCAGTACTTC
TRBJ1-5	.	.	TRBV27	CASREGNQPQHF	TGTGCCAGCAGAGAGGGGAATCAGCCCCAGCATTTT
TRBJ1-6	.	.	TRBV7-2	CASTQGRSPLHF	TGTGCCAGCACTCAAGGGAGATCACCCCTCCACTTT
TRBJ1-1	.	.	TRBV18	CASSPQQNTEAFF	TGTGCCAGCTCACCTCAACAGAACACTGAAGCTTTCTTT
TRBJ1-1	once	TRBD1	TRBV19	CASTPRGTNTEAFF	TGTGCCAGTACCCCCAGGGGGACCAACACTGAAGCTTTCTTT
TRBJ1-3	few	.	TRBV7-9	CASSPPGAKGNTIYF	TGTGCCAGCAGCCCACCGGGCGCGAAAGGAAACACCATATATTTT
TRBJ1-2	once	.	TRBV9	CASSPQGGDGYTF	TGTGCCAGCAGCCCCCAGGGCGGGGACGGCTACACCTTC
TRBJ1-5	.	.	TRBV5-6	CASSLIGVGPQHF	TGTGCCAGCAGCTTGATAGGGGTAGGGCCCCAGCATTTT
TRBJ2-2	.	.	TRBV18	CASSPSGGTTNTGELFF	TGTGCCAGCTCACCGTCAGGGGGGACTACGAACACCGGGGAGCTGTTTTTT
TRBJ1-1	.	.	TRBV11-2	CASSSPDRTNTEAFF	TGTGCCAGCAGCTCCCCCGACAGAACGAACACTGAAGCTTTCTTT
TRBJ1-2	.	TRBD1	TRBV18	CASSSGTGQGYTF	TGTGCCAGCTCGTCCGGGACAGGGCAAGGCTACACCTTC
TRBJ1-2	once	.	TRBV13	CASSLLVPGSGYTF	TGTGCCAGCAGCTTACTGGTTCCTGGGTCCGGCTACACCTTC
TRBJ1-1	.	.	TRBV19	CASSITSGGTEAFF	TGTGCCAGTAGTATAACCAGTGGTGGAACTGAAGCTTTCTTT
TRBJ1-2	.	.	TRBV14	CASSDKRQTSGYTF	TGTGCCAGCAGCGACAAACGACAGACTTCTGGCTACACCTTC
TRBJ1-4	.	.	TRBV28	CASSLLHLGGANEKLFF	TGTGCCAGCAGTTTATTACACCTCGGGGGCGCTAATGAAAAACTGTTTTTT
TRBJ2-2	.	TRBD2	TRBV28	CASRAGGPGTGELFF	TGTGCCTCCCGAGCGGGGGGGCCGGGCACCGGGGAGCTGTTTTTT
TRBJ2-7	.	TRBD2	TRBV5-1	CASSPPGLAGGLPEQYF	TGCGCCAGCAGCCCGCCGGGACTAGCGGGAGGCCTTCCGGAACAGTACTTC
TRBJ1-2	.	TRBD1	TRBV19	CASSIVGRQGRGYTF	TGTGCCAGTAGTATAGTGGGGCGACAGGGCCGGGGCTACACCTTC
TRBJ1-2	.	.	TRBV27	CASSLSGILSGYGYTF	TGTGCCAGCAGTTTATCGGGAATCCTGAGTGGGTACGGCTACACCTTC
TRBJ2-3	.	TRBD2	TRBV10-3	CAISERTSGLSTDTQYF	TGTGCCATCAGTGAGAGAACTAGCGGGCTAAGCACAGATACGCAGTATTTT
TRBJ2-7	once	.	TRBV6-5	CASNIKGNWDEQYF	TGTGCCAGCAACATCAAGGGGAATTGGGACGAGCAGTACTTC
TRBJ1-2	once	.	TRBV24-1	CATSDPPRAGYTF	TGTGCCACCAGTGACCCGCCGCGGGCTGGCTACACCTTC
TRBJ1-2	.	TRBD1	TRBV9	CASSAGTGGSYGYTF	TGTGCCAGCAGCGCCGGGACAGGGGGGAGTTATGGCTACACCTTC
TRBJ2-2	.	.	TRBV5-1	CASSLASQSNTGELFF	TGCGCCAGCAGCTTGGCCAGCCAGTCGAACACCGGGGAGCTGTTTTTT
TRBJ2-7	.	TRBD2	TRBV28	CASSLPGGGSYEQYF	TGTGCCAGCAGTTTACCGGGGGGGGGATCCTACGAGCAGTACTTC
TRBJ1-4	.	.	TRBV5-5	CASSRRAAATNEKLFF	TGTGCCAGCAGCCGGCGGGCGGCGGCGACGAATGAAAAACTGTTTTTT
TRBJ1-5	.	.	TRBV28	CASSLWGRSDQPQHF	TGTGCCAGCAGTTTATGGGGGCGGAGTGATCAGCCCCAGCATTTT
TRBJ2-3	.	.	TRBV7-2	CASSSTGTPTDTQYF	TGTGCCAGCAGCTCCACCGGGACCCCGACAGATACGCAGTATTTT
TRBJ2-7	.	.	TRBV28	CASSPTIGGGGTGPYEQYF	TGTGCCAGCAGTCCAACCATCGGTGGGGGCGGGACGGGGCCCTACGAGCAGTACTTC
TRBJ2-1	.	TRBD1	TRBV2	CASSGQGNEQFF	TGTGCCAGCAGTGGACAGGGCAATGAGCAGTTCTTC